The T cell receptor beta chain under discussion was sequenced for a study of blood T cell repertoires in COVID-19. Study summary: Samples of COVID-19 (acute and convalescent) were obtained from the United States, Italy and Spain.

Data came from immunoSEQ multiplex PCR; TCRdb stores just in-frame clones and leaves some out. The sample includes 250,000 to 350,000 clones, around 89% of them seen just once. V gave up 6 bases and J gave up 1 base, with 22 bases separating them. There are 17 residues in the CDR3. Germline-derived CDR1 and CDR2 are MDHEN and SYDVKM. The chain employs TRBV28 and TRBJ2-7; D unclear. The sequencing input was peripheral blood. This clonotype was obtained from a man between 18 and 35 years old who had recovered from COVID-19. The CDR3, as DNA: TGTGCCAGCAGAAATAAAATTAGACAAGTCGAGTCCTACGAGCAGTACTTC. Its protein product is CASRNKIRQVESYEQYF.